Below, one TCR beta chain is given with its context. CDR3 size: 14 residues. Germline CDR1 SGHDT, CDR2 YYEEEE. Trimming cost V 2 bases and J 7 bases, with 13 bases left between them. This specimen comes from a study of shared T cell receptors in the human thymus. Here immunoSEQ multiplex PCR was the method, and the copy in TCRdb shows in-frame clones only, minus some. The sample includes some 720,000 clones, around 89% of them seen just once. The same data also contributed to another study, on human thymus T cells. Turning to that study: Thymic and blood repertoires seemed to favor certain V and J genes. Related work found strong thymic repertoire overlap between unrelated individuals.

This TCR derives from a boy under two years old with a congenital heart defect. V is TRBV5-6 and J is TRBJ2-1; D ambiguous. Sequencing was carried out using thymocytes. The CDR3 nucleotides are TGTGCCAGCAGCTTCCGCGGCCTAGGAAATGAGCAGTTCTTC. This encodes CASSFRGLGNEQFF.